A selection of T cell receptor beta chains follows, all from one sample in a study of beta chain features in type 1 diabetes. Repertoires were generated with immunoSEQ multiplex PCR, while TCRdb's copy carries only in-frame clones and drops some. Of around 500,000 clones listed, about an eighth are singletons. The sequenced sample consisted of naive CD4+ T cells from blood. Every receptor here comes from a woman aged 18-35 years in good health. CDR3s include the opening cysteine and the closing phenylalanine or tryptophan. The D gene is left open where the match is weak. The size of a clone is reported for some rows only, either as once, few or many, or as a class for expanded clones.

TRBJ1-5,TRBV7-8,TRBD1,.,TGTGCCAGCAGCGTCGGCAGGGGGCTTCAGCCCCAGCATTTT,CASSVGRGLQPQHF
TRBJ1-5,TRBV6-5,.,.,TGTGCCAGCAAGGGAACAGAGGGGCAGCCCCAGCATTTT,CASKGTEGQPQHF
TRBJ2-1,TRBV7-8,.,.,TGTGCCAGCAGCTACAGGGAGGGAAGGGTCAATGAGCAGTTCTTC,CASSYREGRVNEQFF
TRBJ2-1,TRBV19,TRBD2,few,TGTGCCAGTAGTTCGGGGAGGGGACTAGCCCACAATGAGCAGTTCTTC,CASSSGRGLAHNEQFF
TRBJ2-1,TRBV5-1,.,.,TGCGCCAGCAGCTTGGGGCAGTACTTGAATGAGCAGTTCTTC,CASSLGQYLNEQFF
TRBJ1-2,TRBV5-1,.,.,TGCGCCAGCAGCTTGGCGGGAGGGGACTATGGCTACACCTTC,CASSLAGGDYGYTF
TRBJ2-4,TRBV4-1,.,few,TGCGCCAGCAGCCAACCCCTCAGACGGACGACCAAAAACATTCAGTACTTC,CASSQPLRRTTKNIQYF
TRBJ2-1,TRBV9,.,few,TGTGCCAGCAGCGTAAGGGGCTGGGAGAGCTCCTACAATGAGCAGTTCTTC,CASSVRGWESSYNEQFF
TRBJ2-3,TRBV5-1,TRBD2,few,TGCGCCAGCAGCTTGACTAGCGGGGAGACAGATACGCAGTATTTT,CASSLTSGETDTQYF
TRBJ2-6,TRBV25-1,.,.,TGTGCCAGCAGGAGGAGCCCGGGGCTCTCTGGGGCCAACGTCCTGACTTTC,CASRRSPGLSGANVLTF